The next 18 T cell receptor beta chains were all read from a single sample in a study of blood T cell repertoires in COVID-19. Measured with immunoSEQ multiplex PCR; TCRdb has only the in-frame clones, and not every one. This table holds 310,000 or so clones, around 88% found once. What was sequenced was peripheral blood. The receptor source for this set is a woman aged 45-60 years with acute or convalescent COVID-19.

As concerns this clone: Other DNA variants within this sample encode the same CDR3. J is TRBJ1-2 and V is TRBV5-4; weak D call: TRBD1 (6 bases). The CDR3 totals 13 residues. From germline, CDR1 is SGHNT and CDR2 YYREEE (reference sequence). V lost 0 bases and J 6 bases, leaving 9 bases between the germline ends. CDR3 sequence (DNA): TGTGCCAGCAGCTTGGCAGGGGTGGATGGCTACACCTTC. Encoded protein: CASSLAGVDGYTF.

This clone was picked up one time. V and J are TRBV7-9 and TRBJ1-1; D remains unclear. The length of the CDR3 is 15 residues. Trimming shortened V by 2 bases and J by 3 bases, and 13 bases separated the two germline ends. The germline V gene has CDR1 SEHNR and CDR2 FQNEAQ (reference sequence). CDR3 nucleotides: TGTGCCAGCAGCTTAAGCGGCCTCTTGCACACTGAAGCTTTCTTT. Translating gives CASSLSGLLHTEAFF. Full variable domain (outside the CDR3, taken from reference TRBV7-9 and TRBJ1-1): DTGVSQNPRHKITKRGQNVTFRCDPISEHNRLYWYRQTLGQGPEFLTYFQNEAQLEKSRLLSDRFSAERPKGSFSTLEIQRTEQGDSAMYLCASSLSGLLHTEAFFGQGTRLTVV.

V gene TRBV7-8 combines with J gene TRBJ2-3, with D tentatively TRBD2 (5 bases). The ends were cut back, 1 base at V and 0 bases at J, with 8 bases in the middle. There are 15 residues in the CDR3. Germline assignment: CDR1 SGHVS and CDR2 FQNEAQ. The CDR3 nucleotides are TGTGCCAGCAGCTTAGACGGACTGAGCACAGATACGCAGTATTTT. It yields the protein CASSLDGLSTDTQYF.

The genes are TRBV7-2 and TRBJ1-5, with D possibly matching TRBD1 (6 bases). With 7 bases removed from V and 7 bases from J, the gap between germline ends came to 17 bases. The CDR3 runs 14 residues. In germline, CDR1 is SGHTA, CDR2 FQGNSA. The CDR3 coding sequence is TGTGCCAGCAACCCCAGGGGTTCAGGGCAGCCCCAGCATTTT. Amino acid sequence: CASNPRGSGQPQHF.

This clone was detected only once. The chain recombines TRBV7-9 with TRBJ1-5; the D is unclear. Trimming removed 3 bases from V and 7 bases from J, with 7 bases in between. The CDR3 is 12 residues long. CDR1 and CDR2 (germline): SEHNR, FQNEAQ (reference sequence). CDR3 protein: CASSFDRQPQHF. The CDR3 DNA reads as TGTGCCAGCAGCTTTGATCGGCAGCCCCAGCATTTT.

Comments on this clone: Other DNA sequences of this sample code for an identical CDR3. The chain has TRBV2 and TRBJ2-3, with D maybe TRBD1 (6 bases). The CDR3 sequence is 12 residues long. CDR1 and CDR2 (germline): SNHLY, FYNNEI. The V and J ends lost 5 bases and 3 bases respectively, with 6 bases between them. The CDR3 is CASSRGTDTQYF. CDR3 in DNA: TGTGCCAGCAGTAGGGGGACAGATACGCAGTATTTT.

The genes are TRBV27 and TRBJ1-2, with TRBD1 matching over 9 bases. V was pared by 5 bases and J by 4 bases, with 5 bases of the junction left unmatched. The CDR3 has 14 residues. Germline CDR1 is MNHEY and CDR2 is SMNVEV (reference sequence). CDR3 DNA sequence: TGTGCCAGCAGTCCCTCGACAGGGGGCTATGGCTACACCTTC. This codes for CASSPSTGGYGYTF.

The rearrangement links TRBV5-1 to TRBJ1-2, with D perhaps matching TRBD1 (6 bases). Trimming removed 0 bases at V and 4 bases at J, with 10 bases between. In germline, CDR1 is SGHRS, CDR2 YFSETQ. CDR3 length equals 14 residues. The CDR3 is CASSLALDSYGYTF. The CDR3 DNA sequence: TGCGCCAGCAGCTTGGCCCTGGACAGCTATGGCTACACCTTC.

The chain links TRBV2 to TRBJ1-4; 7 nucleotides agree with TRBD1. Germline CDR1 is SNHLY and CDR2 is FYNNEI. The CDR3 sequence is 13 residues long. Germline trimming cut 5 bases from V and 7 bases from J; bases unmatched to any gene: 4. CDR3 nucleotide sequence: TGTGCCAGCAGTCCACGGGACAGTGAAAAACTGTTTTTT. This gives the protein CASSPRDSEKLFF.

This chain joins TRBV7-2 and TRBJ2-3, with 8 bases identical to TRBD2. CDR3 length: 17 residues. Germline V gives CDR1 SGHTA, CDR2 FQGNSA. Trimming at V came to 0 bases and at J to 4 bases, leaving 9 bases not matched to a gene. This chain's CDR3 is CASSLARTGRVSDTQYF. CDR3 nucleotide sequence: TGTGCCAGCAGCTTAGCGAGGACCGGGAGGGTATCAGATACGCAGTATTTT.

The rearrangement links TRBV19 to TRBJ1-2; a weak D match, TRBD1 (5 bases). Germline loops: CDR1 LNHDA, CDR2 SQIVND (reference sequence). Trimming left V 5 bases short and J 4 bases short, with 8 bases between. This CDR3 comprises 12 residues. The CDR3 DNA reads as TGTGCCAGTAGTCAGGGCCTCTATGGCTACACCTTC. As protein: CASSQGLYGYTF.

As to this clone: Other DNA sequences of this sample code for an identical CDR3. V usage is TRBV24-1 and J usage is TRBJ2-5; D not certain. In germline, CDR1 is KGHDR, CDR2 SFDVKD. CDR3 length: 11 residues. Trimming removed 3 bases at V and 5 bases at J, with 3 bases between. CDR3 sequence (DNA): TGTGCCACCAGTGATCGGGAGACCCAGTACTTC. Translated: CATSDRETQYF.

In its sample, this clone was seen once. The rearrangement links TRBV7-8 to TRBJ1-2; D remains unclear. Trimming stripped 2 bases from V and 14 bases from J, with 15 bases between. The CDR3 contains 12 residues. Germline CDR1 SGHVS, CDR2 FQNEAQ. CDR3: CASSLYESVQTF. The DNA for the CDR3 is TGTGCCAGCAGCTTATATGAGTCGGTACAGACCTTC.

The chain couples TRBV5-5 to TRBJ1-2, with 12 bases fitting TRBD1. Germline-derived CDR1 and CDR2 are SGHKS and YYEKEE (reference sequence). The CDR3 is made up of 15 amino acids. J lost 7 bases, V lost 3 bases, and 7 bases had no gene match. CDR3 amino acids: CASSSGQGAAGGYTF. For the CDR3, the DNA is TGTGCCAGCAGCTCGGGACAGGGGGCAGCAGGTGGCTACACCTTC.

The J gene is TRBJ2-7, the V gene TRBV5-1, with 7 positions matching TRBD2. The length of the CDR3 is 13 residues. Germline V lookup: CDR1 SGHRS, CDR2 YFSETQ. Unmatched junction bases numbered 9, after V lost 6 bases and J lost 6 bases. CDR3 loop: CASKNPRGGEQYF. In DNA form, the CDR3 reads TGCGCCAGCAAGAACCCCCGCGGGGGCGAGCAGTACTTC.

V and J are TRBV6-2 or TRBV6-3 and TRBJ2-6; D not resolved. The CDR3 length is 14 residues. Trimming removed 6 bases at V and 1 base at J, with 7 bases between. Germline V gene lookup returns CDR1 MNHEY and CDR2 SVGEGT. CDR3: CASSSGSGANVLTF. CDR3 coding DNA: TGTGCCAGCAGCTCGGGTTCTGGGGCCAACGTCCTGACTTTC.

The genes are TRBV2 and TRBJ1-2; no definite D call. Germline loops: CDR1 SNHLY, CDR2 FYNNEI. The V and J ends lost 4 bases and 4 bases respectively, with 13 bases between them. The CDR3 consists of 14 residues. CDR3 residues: CASSVNSQTYGYTF. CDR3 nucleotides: TGTGCCAGCAGTGTTAACAGTCAGACCTATGGCTACACCTTC. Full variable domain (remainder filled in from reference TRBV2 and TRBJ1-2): EPEVTQTPSHQVTQMGQEVILRCVPISNHLYFYWYRQILGQKVEFLVSFYNNEISEKSEIFDDQFSVERPDGSNFTLKIRSTKLEDSAMYFCASSVNSQTYGYTFGSGTRLTVV.

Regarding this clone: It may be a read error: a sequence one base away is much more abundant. The CDR3, as DNA: TGTGCCAGCAGCCAAGGGCGTCTCACGGGACTAGAAGGGACCCAGTACTTC. As protein: CASSQGRLTGLEGTQYF. This chain connects TRBV3-1 (or the pseudogene TRBV3-2) to TRBJ2-5; TRBD2 aligns across 8 bases. Germline V gene data show CDR1 as LGHDT and CDR2 as YNNKEL (reference sequence). CDR3 length: 17 amino acids. J lost 7 bases, V lost 1 base, and 14 bases had no gene match.